This T cell receptor (beta chain) was recovered during a study of shared clonotypes between healthy human individuals. Overall study results and limits: Genetic and exposure-history diversity was limited by the small donor number. Larger estimated richness was generally recorded for naive subsets relative to memory subsets.

The method was immunoSEQ multiplex PCR; TCRdb's version includes in-frame clones alone and lacks a portion of them. The sample shows a few hundred thousand clones, around 95% of them seen only once. Naive CD8 cells comprised CD45RO-negative, CCR7-positively selected cells, excluding terminally differentiated effector memory CD45RA+ cells. Those who donated were healthy HIV-negative adults, with no recent acute infections or vaccinations reported. Remarks on this clone: Antigen unknown. The same CDR3 arises from other DNA sequences in this sample as well.

From germline, CDR1 is SEHNR and CDR2 FQNEAQ (reference sequence). J gave up 3 bases and V 3 bases, and 2 bases lay outside the gene matches. The CDR3 is 14 amino acids. This rearrangement joins TRBV7-9 to TRBJ2-7; 10 positions agree with TRBD2. The clonotype originates from a woman aged 25 to 39 in good health. Sequenced material: naive CD8+ T cells sorted from blood. CDR3 DNA sequence: TGTGCCAGCAGCTTTTCTAGCGGGAGCTACGAGCAGTACTTC. Translated: CASSFSSGSYEQYF. Using reference TRBV7-9 and TRBJ2-7 for the parts outside the CDR3, the full variable domain is DTGVSQNPRHKITKRGQNVTFRCDPISEHNRLYWYRQTLGQGPEFLTYFQNEAQLEKSRLLSDRFSAERPKGSFSTLEIQRTEQGDSAMYLCASSFSSGSYEQYFGPGTRLTVT.